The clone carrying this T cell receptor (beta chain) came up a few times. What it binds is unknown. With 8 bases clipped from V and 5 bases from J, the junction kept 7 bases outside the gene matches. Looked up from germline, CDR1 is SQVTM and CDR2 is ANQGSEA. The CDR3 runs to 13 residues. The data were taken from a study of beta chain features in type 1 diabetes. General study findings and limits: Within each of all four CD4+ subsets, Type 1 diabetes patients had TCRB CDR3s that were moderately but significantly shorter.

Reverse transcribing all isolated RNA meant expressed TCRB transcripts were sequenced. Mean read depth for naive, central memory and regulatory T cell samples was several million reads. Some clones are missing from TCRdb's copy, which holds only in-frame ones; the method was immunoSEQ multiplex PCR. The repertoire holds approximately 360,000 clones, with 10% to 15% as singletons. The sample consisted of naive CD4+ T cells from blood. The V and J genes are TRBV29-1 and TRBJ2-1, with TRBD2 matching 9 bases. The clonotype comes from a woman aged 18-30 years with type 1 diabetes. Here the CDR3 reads CSTREGRDNEQFF. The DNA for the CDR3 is TGCAGCACGCGGGAGGGCCGGGACAATGAGCAGTTCTTC.